This T cell receptor (beta chain) comes out of a study of long-term antiretroviral therapy in people with HIV. Study context: The immediate-ART recommendation dates to 2015, and the earliest samples predate it by about a decade. Study-wide findings and caveats: It was not possible to obtain data on ART adherence, viral resistance or therapy changes.

At the survey level, the v3.0 immunoSEQ assay was run. Method: immunoSEQ multiplex PCR; TCRdb's copy keeps in-frame clones and lacks some. The data show around 21,000 clones, around 83% seen once. The CDR3 totals 17 residues. CDR1 SEHNR and CDR2 FQNEAQ come from the germline V gene (reference sequence). Trimming removed 6 bases from V and 0 bases from J, with 15 bases in between. About this clone itself: No antigen is known for it.

Source: unsorted PBMCs, taken 0.2 years after starting antiretroviral therapy. The sequence came from a woman younger than 45 with HIV. The V call is TRBV7-9, the J call TRBJ2-6, with D possibly being TRBD2 (6 bases). The CDR3 nucleotides are TGTGCCAGCAGTCCCGTTGGGGGGACCTCTGGGGCCAACGTCCTGACTTTC. This codes for CASSPVGGTSGANVLTF.